This T cell receptor beta chain was sequenced for a study of vaccination effects on CD4 cells after COVID-19. Study-level results: Clones of infection and vaccine origin contracted markedly late after vaccination.

The table came from immunoSEQ multiplex PCR; TCRdb's copy has only in-frame clones and leaves some out. This table has tens of thousands of clones, around 67% appearing once. Once cultured for about 9 days, the cells underwent separation to obtain CD4+ T cells. Trimming removed 4 bases from V and 6 bases from J, with 17 bases in between. This CDR3 has 15 amino acids. From germline, CDR1 is SGHNT and CDR2 YYREEE (reference sequence). This clone occurred a few times. Its antigen remains unknown. V gene TRBV5-4 combines with J gene TRBJ1-5, with D possibly being TRBD1 (5 bases). This sample comprised CD4+ T cells from PBMCs cultured without peptide, obtained before COVID-19 vaccination. This sequence was found in a human donor who received a COVID-19 vaccine. CDR3 DNA sequence: TGTGCCAGCAGCATCGACAGTTCCCCTAGTCAGCCCCAGCATTTT. Translated: CASSIDSSPSQPQHF. Full variable domain (outside the CDR3, taken from reference TRBV5-4 and TRBJ1-5): ETGVTQSPTHLIKTRGQQVTLRCSSQSGHNTVSWYQQALGQGPQFIFQYYREEENGRGNFPPRFSGLQFPNYSSELNVNALELDDSALYLCASSIDSSPSQPQHFGDGTRLSIL.